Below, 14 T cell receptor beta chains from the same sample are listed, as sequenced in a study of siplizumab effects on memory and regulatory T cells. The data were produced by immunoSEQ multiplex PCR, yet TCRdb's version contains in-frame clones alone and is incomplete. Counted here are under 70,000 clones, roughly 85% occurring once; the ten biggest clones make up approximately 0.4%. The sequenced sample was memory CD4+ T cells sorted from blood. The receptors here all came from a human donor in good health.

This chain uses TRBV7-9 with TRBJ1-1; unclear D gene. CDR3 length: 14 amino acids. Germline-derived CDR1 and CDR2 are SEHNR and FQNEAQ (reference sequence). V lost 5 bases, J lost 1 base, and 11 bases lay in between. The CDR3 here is CASSPTDKNTEAFF. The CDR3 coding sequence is TGTGCCAGCAGCCCCACCGACAAGAACACTGAAGCTTTCTTT.

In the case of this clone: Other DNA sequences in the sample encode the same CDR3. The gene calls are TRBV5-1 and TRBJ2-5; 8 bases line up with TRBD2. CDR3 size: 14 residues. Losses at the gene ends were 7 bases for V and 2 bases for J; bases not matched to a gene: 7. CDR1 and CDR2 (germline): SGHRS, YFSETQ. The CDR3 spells CASSPGGRQETQYF. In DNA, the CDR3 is TGCGCCAGCTCCCCGGGGGGGCGACAAGAGACCCAGTACTTC. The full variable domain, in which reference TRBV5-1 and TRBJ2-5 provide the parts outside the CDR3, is KAGVTQTPRYLIKTRGQQVTLSCSPISGHRSVSWYQQTPGQGLQFLFEYFSETQRNKGNFPGRFSGRQFSNSRSEMNVSTLELGDSALYLCASSPGGRQETQYFGPGTRLLVL.

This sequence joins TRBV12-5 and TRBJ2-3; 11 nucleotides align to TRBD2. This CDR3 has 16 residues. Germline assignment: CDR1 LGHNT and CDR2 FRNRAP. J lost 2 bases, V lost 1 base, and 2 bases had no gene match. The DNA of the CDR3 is TGTGCTAGTGGTTTGGGTAGCGGGGGGGTCACAGATACGCAGTATTTT. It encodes CASGLGSGGVTDTQYF.

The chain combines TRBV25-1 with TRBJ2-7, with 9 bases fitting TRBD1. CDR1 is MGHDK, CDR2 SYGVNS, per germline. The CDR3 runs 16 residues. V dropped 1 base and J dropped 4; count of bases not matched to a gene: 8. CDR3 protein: CASSESPGQGSYEQYF. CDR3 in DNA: TGTGCCAGCAGTGAATCTCCGGGACAGGGTAGTTACGAGCAGTACTTC.

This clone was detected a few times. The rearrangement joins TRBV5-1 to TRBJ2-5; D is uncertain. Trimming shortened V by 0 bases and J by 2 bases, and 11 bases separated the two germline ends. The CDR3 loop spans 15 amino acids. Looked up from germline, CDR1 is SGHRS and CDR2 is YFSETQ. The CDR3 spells CASSLGPVKQETQYF. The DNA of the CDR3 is TGCGCCAGCAGCTTGGGGCCTGTCAAACAAGAGACCCAGTACTTC.

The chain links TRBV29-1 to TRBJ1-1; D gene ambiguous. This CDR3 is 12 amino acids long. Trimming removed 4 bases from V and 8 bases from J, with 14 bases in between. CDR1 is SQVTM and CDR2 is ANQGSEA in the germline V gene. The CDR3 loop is CSVGLGTREAFF. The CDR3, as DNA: TGCAGCGTTGGTCTTGGCACCAGAGAAGCTTTCTTT.

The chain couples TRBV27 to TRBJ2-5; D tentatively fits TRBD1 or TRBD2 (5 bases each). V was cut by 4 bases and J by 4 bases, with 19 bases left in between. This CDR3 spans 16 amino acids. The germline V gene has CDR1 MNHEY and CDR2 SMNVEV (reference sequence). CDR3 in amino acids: CASSYSGNPGLETQYF. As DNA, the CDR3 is TGTGCCAGCAGTTACTCGGGGAACCCAGGGTTAGAGACCCAGTACTTC.

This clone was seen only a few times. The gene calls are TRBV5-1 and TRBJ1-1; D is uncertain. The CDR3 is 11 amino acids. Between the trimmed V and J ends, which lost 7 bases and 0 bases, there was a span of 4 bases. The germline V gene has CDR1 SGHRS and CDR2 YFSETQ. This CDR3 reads CASHLNTEAFF. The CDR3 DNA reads TGCGCCAGCCATCTGAACACTGAAGCTTTCTTT.

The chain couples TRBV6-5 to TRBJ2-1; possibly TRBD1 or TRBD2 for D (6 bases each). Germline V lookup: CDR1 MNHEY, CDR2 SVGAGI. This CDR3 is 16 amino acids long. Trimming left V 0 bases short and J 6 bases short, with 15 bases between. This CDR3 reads CASSYSIWGALNEQFF. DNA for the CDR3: TGTGCCAGCAGTTACTCGATATGGGGGGCTCTCAATGAGCAGTTCTTC.

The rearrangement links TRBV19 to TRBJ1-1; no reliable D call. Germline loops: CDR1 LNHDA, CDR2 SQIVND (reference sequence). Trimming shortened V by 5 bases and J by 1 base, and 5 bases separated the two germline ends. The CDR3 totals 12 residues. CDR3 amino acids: CASSPRNTEAFF. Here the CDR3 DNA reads TGTGCCAGTAGTCCCCGGAACACTGAAGCTTTCTTT.

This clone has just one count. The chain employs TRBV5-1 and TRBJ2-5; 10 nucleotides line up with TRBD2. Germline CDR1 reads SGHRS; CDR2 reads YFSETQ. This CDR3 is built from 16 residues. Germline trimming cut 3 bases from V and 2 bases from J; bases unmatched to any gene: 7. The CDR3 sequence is CASSSLGSGGQETQYF. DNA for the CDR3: TGCGCCAGCAGCTCCCTGGGTAGCGGGGGGCAAGAGACCCAGTACTTC.

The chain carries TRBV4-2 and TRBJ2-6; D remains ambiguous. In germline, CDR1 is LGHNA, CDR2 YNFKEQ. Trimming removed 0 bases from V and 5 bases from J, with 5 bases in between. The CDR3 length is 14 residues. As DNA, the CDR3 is TGTGCCAGCAGCCAAGATTCCTGGGCCAACGTCCTGACTTTC. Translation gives CASSQDSWANVLTF.

Written as DNA, the CDR3 is TGTGCCAGCAGCCAGAGAAGGGGGGGAAACACCATATATTTT. Translated: CASSQRRGGNTIYF. The chain has TRBV2 and TRBJ1-3; TRBD1 might be the D (6 bases). The germline CDR1 and CDR2 sequences are SNHLY and FYNNEI. The CDR3 consists of 14 residues. V was trimmed by 6 bases and J by 4 bases, leaving 13 bases between them. Complete variable domain (other parts from reference TRBV2 and TRBJ1-3): EPEVTQTPSHQVTQMGQEVILRCVPISNHLYFYWYRQILGQKVEFLVSFYNNEISEKSEIFDDQFSVERPDGSNFTLKIRSTKLEDSAMYFCASSQRRGGNTIYFGEGSWLTVV.

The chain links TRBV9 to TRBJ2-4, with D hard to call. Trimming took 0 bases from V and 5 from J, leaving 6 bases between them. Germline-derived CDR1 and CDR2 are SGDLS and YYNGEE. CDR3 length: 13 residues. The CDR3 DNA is TGTGCCAGCAGCGTAGACCAGGAAAACATTCAGTACTTC. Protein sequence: CASSVDQENIQYF.